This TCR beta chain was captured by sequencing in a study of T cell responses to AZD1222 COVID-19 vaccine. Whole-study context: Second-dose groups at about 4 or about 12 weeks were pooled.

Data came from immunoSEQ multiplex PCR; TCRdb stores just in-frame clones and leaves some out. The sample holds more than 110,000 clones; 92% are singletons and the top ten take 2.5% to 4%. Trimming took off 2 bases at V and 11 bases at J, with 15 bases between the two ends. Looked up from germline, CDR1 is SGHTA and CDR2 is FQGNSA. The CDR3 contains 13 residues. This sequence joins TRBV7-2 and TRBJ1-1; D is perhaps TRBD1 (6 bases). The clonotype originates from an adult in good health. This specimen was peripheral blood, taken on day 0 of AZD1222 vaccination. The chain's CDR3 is CASSLRGGRMAFF. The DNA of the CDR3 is TGTGCCAGCAGCTTAAGGGGGGGGCGCATGGCTTTCTTT.